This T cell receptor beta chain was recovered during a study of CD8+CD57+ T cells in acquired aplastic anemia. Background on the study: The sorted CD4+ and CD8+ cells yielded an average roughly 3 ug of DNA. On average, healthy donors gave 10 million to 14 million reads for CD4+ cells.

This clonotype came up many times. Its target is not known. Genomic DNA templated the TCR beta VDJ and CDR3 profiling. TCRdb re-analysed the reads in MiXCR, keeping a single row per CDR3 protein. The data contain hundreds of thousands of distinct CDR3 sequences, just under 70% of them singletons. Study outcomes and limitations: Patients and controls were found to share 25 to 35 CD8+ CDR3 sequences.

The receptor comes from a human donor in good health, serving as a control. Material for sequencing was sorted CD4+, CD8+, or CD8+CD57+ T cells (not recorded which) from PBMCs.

In nucleotides, the CDR3 is TGTGCCAGCAGCGTCCTGAGGGACAGCGCCGAAGCTTTCTTT. This encodes CASSVLRDSAEAFF. The chain links TRBV7-9 to TRBJ1-1, with 7 positions matching TRBD1. Trimming removed 5 bases from V and 8 bases from J; junction bases left unmatched: 11. CDR1 is SEHNR and CDR2 is FQNEAQ in the germline V gene (reference sequence). CDR3 size: 14 residues.